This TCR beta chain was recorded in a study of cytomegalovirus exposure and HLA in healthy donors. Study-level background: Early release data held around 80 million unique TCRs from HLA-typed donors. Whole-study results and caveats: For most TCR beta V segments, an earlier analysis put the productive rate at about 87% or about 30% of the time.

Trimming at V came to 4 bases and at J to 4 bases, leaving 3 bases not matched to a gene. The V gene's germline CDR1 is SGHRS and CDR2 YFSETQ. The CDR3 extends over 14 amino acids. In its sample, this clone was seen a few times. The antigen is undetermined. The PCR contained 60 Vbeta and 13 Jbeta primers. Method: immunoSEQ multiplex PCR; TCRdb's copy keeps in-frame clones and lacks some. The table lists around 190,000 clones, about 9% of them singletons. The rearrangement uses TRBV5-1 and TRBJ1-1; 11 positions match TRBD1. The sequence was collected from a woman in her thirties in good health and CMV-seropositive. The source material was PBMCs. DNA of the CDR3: TGCGCCAGCAGCCCGGGACAGGGGGTCACTGAAGCTTTCTTT. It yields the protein CASSPGQGVTEAFF.